This T cell receptor beta chain originates from a study of human T cells and chemical hapten exposure listed by TCRdb under 2021. For the wider study: For sensitization, 2% DPC in acetone was applied to a roughly 2 cm by roughly 2 cm area of upper inner arm skin. Alopecia areata with under or over 50% scalp involvement, alopecia totalis and alopecia universalis were represented in the patient cohort, which was mostly female. Libraries were pooled for sequencing, and variation in per-sample TCR yields was attributed mainly to small differences in library volumes within the pool. This study followed changes in the peripheral blood TCR repertoire in vivo during primary and secondary sensitization of alopecia patients to the hapten diphenylcyclopropenone (DPC). Blood was sampled from patients pre-sensitization (week 0) and at 2, 6 and about 24 weeks after DPC sensitization. Patch testing was done on the upper back using Finn chambers containing 0.01% DPC, and results were scored after 6 days according to International Contact Dermatitis Research Group standards. Weekly therapeutic DPC doses were additionally applied to the scalp of patients throughout the approximately 23-week study period. Blood for TCR sequencing was provided by twenty-nine alopecia patients at one to four time points (pre-sensitization, 2, 6 and 24 weeks). Broader findings and caveats from the paper: No change with DPC sensitization was found in the number of TCRs above 1 in 1000 frequency, and no evidence of global repertoire structure alterations was found. Patch test score correlated positively with the number of PT1 expanded TCRs, reaching significance at thresholds 8, 16 and 32 but not at 4. Repeated subsampling changed both the strength of the expansion versus patch-test correlation and the threshold at which the correlation became significant. Alopecia, a presumed autoimmune disease, was present in all patients, so the immune response of the patients might differ from that of healthy individuals. Significantly more large CDR3 similarity clusters were formed by expanded TCRs than by pre-sensitization or healthy control sets, consistent with antigen-driven responses.

Reading the label with the study, this specimen's time point is: patch test 2, 6 weeks after DPC sensitization. Read against the paper, the sample's treatment or condition label means: therapeutic diphenylcyclopropenone sensitization with weekly scalp DPC. At each patch-test visit, blood was drawn before the patch test was applied. To be eligible, patients had to be aged 18 to 70, diagnosed with alopecia and judged suitable for DPC therapy, while pregnant patients were excluded. Total RNA was extracted from unfractionated whole blood that had been collected in Tempus Blood RNA tubes. This clonotype turned up a few times. Its antigen is not yet known. No much larger clone is present one base from it, and per-base qualities are unavailable. The V end loses 6 bases and the J end loses 6 bases, and a stretch of 9 bases separates them. Measured from the cysteine to the phenylalanine, the CDR3 is 13 residues long. The DNA shown is the 39-base CDR3, in frame from base 1.

Library preparation used RACE. These reads were obtained on a NextSeq 500. During library preparation, unique molecular identifiers were attached to individual cDNA molecules so that TCRs could be counted quantitatively and reproducibly. From each blood RNA sample, both TCR alpha and TCR beta chains were sequenced. For the original study's pipeline: Samples had a median of roughly 100,000 TCRs, with a range from 23,224 to 690,600. V, J and CDR3 annotation of the TCR reads was performed with the Decombinator software suite. For the PS versus PT1 abundance plots, all samples were subsampled to the same number of TCRs (28,000). Expanded TCRs were defined as absent before sensitization and observed at least eight times at the 2-week time point. The public sequencing data were trimmed at Q25 with fastp and processed into clonotypes with MiXCR by TCRdb, which kept only in-frame beta chains. Rows are unified per CDR3 protein, each entry keeping the most common DNA and genes. For this entry, the V and J calls and clone size follow TCRdb and not the study's own pipeline. This sample lists fewer than 150,000 distinct CDR3 sequences; about 11% were detected once. The leading ten clones occupy 1.3% to 1.5% of the sample.

Sequenced here: whole blood, sampled in connection with sensitization to the hapten diphenylcyclopropenone (DPC). The chain employs TRBV12-3 or TRBV12-4 and TRBJ1-6; TRBD1 might be the D gene, on 6 matching bases. The TCR sequence derives from a woman aged 45-60 years with alopecia areata. Some clones in this sample may be carry-over from other donors' samples. The CDR3 protein: CASSRDINSPLHF. The nucleotide sequence reads as follows: TGTGCCAGCAGCCGGGACATTAATTCACCCCTCCACTTT.